Shown below are 24 T cell receptor beta chains from a single sample sequenced in a study of beta chain features in type 1 diabetes. As every portion of the isolated RNA was reverse transcribed, the sequencing read expressed TCRB transcripts. Sequenced by immunoSEQ multiplex PCR; TCRdb stores in-frame clones only, minus some. Of fewer than 45,000 clones listed, approximately 60% are singletons. Points from the study as a whole: Moderately but significantly shorter TCRB CDR3s were found in Type 1 diabetes patients in all four CD4+ subsets.

The antigens of these receptors remain unknown. Material for sequencing was Tregs from blood. These TCRs come from a man under 40 with type 1 diabetes. Some clones in this sample may be carry-over from other donors' samples.

This sequence joins TRBV4-2 and TRBJ2-3, with TRBD2 as a possible D gene (5 bases). Germline CDR1 is LGHNA and CDR2 is YNFKEQ. This CDR3 is built from 18 residues. With 0 bases removed from V and 0 bases from J, the gap between germline ends came to 16 bases. The DNA for the CDR3 is TGTGCCAGCAGCCAAGATCGAGGGTCCGACGATAGCACAGATACGCAGTATTTT. Translated: CASSQDRGSDDSTDTQYF.

The V gene is TRBV29-1, the J gene TRBJ2-1; D may be TRBD2 (6 bases). This CDR3 has 14 amino acids. V shed 7 bases and J shed 5 bases, with 18 bases lying between them. CDR1 and CDR2 from the germline V gene are SQVTM and ANQGSEA. The CDR3 DNA is TGCAGCGCTTGGACCGGGGCGGGGCACAATGAGCAGTTCTTC. Protein: CSAWTGAGHNEQFF.

The chain combines TRBV7-3 with TRBJ1-3, with D perhaps matching TRBD1 (5 bases). V dropped 5 bases and J dropped 2 bases, with 16 bases sitting between them. CDR3 length equals 16 residues. Germline V gene data show CDR1 as SGHTA and CDR2 as FQGTGA. The CDR3 sequence: CASSLDQGSAGNTIYF. Written as DNA, the CDR3 is TGTGCCAGCAGCCTAGACCAGGGATCAGCTGGAAACACCATATATTTT.

The chain joins TRBV27 to TRBJ2-7; D might be TRBD1 (6 bases). Trimming stripped 5 bases from V and 2 bases from J, with 19 bases between. Germline V gives CDR1 MNHEY, CDR2 SMNVEV (reference sequence). The CDR3 spans 16 residues. The CDR3 nucleotides read TGTGCCAGCAGTCTAGCCCGAAGGACAGCCCCCTACGAGCAGTACTTC. As protein: CASSLARRTAPYEQYF.

This rearrangement joins TRBV6-5 to TRBJ2-1, with 8 bases lining up with TRBD2. Per germline, CDR1 MNHEY and CDR2 SVGAGI. The CDR3 extends over 15 amino acids. With 0 bases clipped from V and 6 bases from J, the junction kept 4 bases outside the gene matches. The CDR3 loop is CASSYSGGVSNEQFF. DNA of the CDR3: TGTGCCAGCAGTTACTCCGGGGGGGTATCCAATGAGCAGTTCTTC.

The chain employs TRBV5-1 and TRBJ2-5; weak D call: TRBD1 (6 bases). Germline CDR1 SGHRS, CDR2 YFSETQ. Trimming took 5 bases from V and 5 from J, leaving 13 bases between them. The CDR3 extends over 13 amino acids. CDR3 region: CASRRGGRETQYF. The CDR3 region has the DNA TGCGCCAGCAGAAGAGGGGGACGGGAGACCCAGTACTTC.

This clone occurred a few times. The CDR3 sequence is CASTNGQGGDTQYF. The DNA for the CDR3 is TGTGCCAGCACCAACGGACAGGGAGGAGATACGCAGTATTTT. The rearrangement links TRBV6-1 to TRBJ2-3; 8 nucleotides line up with TRBD1. V dropped 7 bases and J dropped 5; count of bases not matched to a gene: 8. The germline V gene has CDR1 MNHNS and CDR2 SASEGT. The CDR3 is 14 residues long.

The CDR3 coding sequence is TGCGCCAGCAGCTTGCAGGGCCTCTCGAACACTGAAGCTTTCTTT. This codes for CASSLQGLSNTEAFF. The chain links TRBV5-1 to TRBJ1-1; the D gene is possibly TRBD1 (5 bases). Germline-derived CDR1 and CDR2 are SGHRS and YFSETQ. There are 15 residues in the CDR3. V dropped 1 base and J dropped 1 base, with 11 bases sitting between them.

The rearrangement links TRBV2 to TRBJ1-5; D uncertain. The CDR3 loop spans 13 amino acids. Per germline, CDR1 SNHLY and CDR2 FYNNEI. Between the trimmed V and J ends, which lost 5 bases and 4 bases, there was a span of 9 bases. The CDR3 coding sequence is TGTGCCAGCAGTCCTGAGAGGAATCAGCCCCAGCATTTT. Translating gives CASSPERNQPQHF.

A few counts support this clone. V usage is TRBV10-3 and J usage is TRBJ1-4; D is possibly TRBD1 (6 bases). Germline V gives CDR1 ENHRY, CDR2 SYGVKD. The CDR3 runs to 12 residues. Trimming cost V 4 bases and J 8 bases, with 8 bases left between them. The CDR3 DNA reads TGTGCCATCAGTGGTACAGGGGAAAAACTGTTTTTT. Protein product: CAISGTGEKLFF.

The chain has TRBV7-2 and TRBJ2-5; D not resolved. V lost 1 base and J lost 3, with 12 bases in between. There are 15 residues in the CDR3. The germline V gene has CDR1 SGHTA and CDR2 FQGNSA. The CDR3 DNA reads TGTGCCAGCAGCTTAGTAGCTACTAACAAAGAGACCCAGTACTTC. Its translation is CASSLVATNKETQYF.

This clone was observed a few times. The rearrangement joins TRBV14 to TRBJ2-1; D gene uncertain. The V gene lost 5 bases and the J gene lost 1 base, with 6 bases spanning the gap. The CDR3 is 13 amino acids. The V gene's germline CDR1 is SGHDN and CDR2 FVKESK. This CDR3 reads CASSIRSYNEQFF. The CDR3 DNA follows: TGTGCCAGCAGCATTCGGTCCTACAATGAGCAGTTCTTC.

This clone was picked up a small number of times. The chain has TRBV4-1 and TRBJ2-3; 8 bases are shared with TRBD2. The germline V gene encodes CDR1 MGHRA and CDR2 YSYEKL. The CDR3 spans 16 residues. The ends lost 1 base at V and 4 bases at J; junction bases unmatched: 7. CDR3 DNA sequence: TGCGCCAGCAGCCAAGGTACCGGGGGGGCATCAGATACGCAGTATTTT. Residues: CASSQGTGGASDTQYF.

The J gene is TRBJ1-2, the V gene TRBV28, with 7 bases lining up with TRBD1. The CDR3 length is 15 residues. V lost 5 bases and J lost 8; bases outside the gene matches: 14. From germline, CDR1 is MDHEN and CDR2 SYDVKM. CDR3 amino acids: CASSLPDRTLGGYTF. DNA for the CDR3: TGTGCCAGCAGTCTCCCGGACAGGACCCTGGGGGGCTACACCTTC.

This chain links TRBV7-3 with TRBJ2-3; the match to TRBD1 covers 7 bases. The junction had 7 bases not matched to a gene; V was cut back by 5 bases and J by 2 bases. The CDR3 has 15 residues. In germline, CDR1 is SGHTA, CDR2 FQGTGA. CDR3 region: CASSPQGSFTDTQYF. CDR3 bases: TGTGCCAGCAGCCCACAGGGGTCTTTCACAGATACGCAGTATTTT.

DNA of the CDR3: TGTGCCAGCAGCTTGGGCATCGCGTTGAACACTGAAGCTTTCTTT. Its translation: CASSLGIALNTEAFF. The chain joins TRBV7-2 to TRBJ1-1; D is undetermined. Trimming took 3 bases from V and 0 from J, leaving 11 bases between them. Germline V gives CDR1 SGHTA, CDR2 FQGNSA. This CDR3 comprises 15 residues.

The rearrangement links TRBV19 to TRBJ2-1; 9 bases agree with TRBD2. The V gene end was trimmed by 10 bases and the J gene end by 4 bases; junction bases not matched to a gene: 11. The CDR3 runs to 15 residues. Germline loops: CDR1 LNHDA, CDR2 SQIVND (reference sequence). The CDR3 DNA reads TGTGCCACCCGCGCGGCGGGGGGGGTTTACAATGAGCAGTTCTTC. This gives the protein CATRAAGGVYNEQFF. The entire variable domain, with the rest obtained from reference TRBV19 and TRBJ2-1, is as follows: DGGITQSPKYLFRKEGQNVTLSCEQNLNHDAMYWYRQDPGQGLRLIYYSQIVNDFQKGDIAEGYSVSREKKESFPLTVTSAQKNPTAFYLCATRAAGGVYNEQFFGPGTRLTVL.

The V gene is TRBV5-1, the J gene TRBJ1-3, with D possibly matching TRBD1 (6 bases). Looked up from germline, CDR1 is SGHRS and CDR2 is YFSETQ. With 4 bases removed from V and 0 bases from J, the gap between germline ends came to 17 bases. The length of the CDR3 is 17 residues. The CDR3: CASSRTWTEVSGNTIYF. The DNA of the CDR3 is TGCGCCAGCAGCAGAACTTGGACAGAAGTCTCTGGAAACACCATATATTTT.

This chain uses TRBV5-1 with TRBJ2-2; D unresolved. CDR3 length equals 14 residues. Germline V gives CDR1 SGHRS, CDR2 YFSETQ. V gave up 7 bases and J gave up 3 bases, with 13 bases separating them. The CDR3 is CASCPGAHTGELFF. DNA for the CDR3: TGCGCCAGCTGCCCCGGAGCTCACACCGGGGAGCTGTTTTTT.

The rearrangement joins TRBV27 to TRBJ2-2; TRBD2 aligns across 11 bases. V lost 5 bases to trimming and J lost 7 bases; unmatched junction nucleotides: 3. The CDR3 sequence is 14 residues long. Germline CDR1 and CDR2: MNHEY and SMNVEV (reference sequence). The DNA of the CDR3 is TGTGCCAGCAGTGGACTAGCGGGCTACGGGGAGCTGTTTTTT. Encoded protein: CASSGLAGYGELFF.

There are a few counts of this clone. This chain connects TRBV15 to TRBJ2-3; D may be TRBD1 (6 bases). Germline loops: CDR1 LNHNV, CDR2 YYDKDF (reference sequence). This CDR3 region has 15 residues. V was shortened by 0 bases and J by 6 bases, with 13 bases between the two germline ends. The CDR3 coding sequence is TGTGCCACCAGCAGAGATCGCCAGGGGCCCGATACGCAGTATTTT. It translates to CATSRDRQGPDTQYF. Full variable domain (outside the CDR3, taken from reference TRBV15 and TRBJ2-3): DAMVIQNPRYQVTQFGKPVTLSCSQTLNHNVMYWYQQKSSQAPKLLFHYYDKDFNNEADTPDNFQSRRPNTSFCFLDIRSPGLGDTAMYLCATSRDRQGPDTQYFGPGTRLTVL.

The chain links TRBV29-1 to TRBJ2-3; 8 bases are shared with TRBD1. V shed 3 bases and J 4 bases; nucleotides not matched to a gene: 3. There are 13 residues in the CDR3. In germline, CDR1 is SQVTM, CDR2 ANQGSEA. CDR3 in amino acids: CSVDDRGADTQYF. Here the CDR3 DNA reads TGCAGCGTTGATGACAGGGGCGCAGATACGCAGTATTTT.

In nucleotides, the CDR3 is TGTGCCAGCAGCCAGGCAGCGGGGGGCCGGTGGAATGAGCAGTTCTTC. Encoded protein: CASSQAAGGRWNEQFF. The V call is TRBV4-2, the J call TRBJ2-1; TRBD2 agrees at 9 bases. Per germline, CDR1 LGHNA and CDR2 YNFKEQ. Losses at the gene ends were 3 bases for V and 7 bases for J; bases not matched to a gene: 10. This CDR3 has 16 residues.

The chain employs TRBV2 and TRBJ2-7; 7 positions match TRBD1. The CDR3 is 14 residues long. Germline lookup yields CDR1 SNHLY and CDR2 FYNNEI. The V and J ends lost 5 bases and 2 bases, in that order; junction bases with no gene match: 6. DNA of the CDR3: TGTGCCAGCAGTCCGACAGGGTCCCCCTACGAGCAGTACTTC. It translates to CASSPTGSPYEQYF.